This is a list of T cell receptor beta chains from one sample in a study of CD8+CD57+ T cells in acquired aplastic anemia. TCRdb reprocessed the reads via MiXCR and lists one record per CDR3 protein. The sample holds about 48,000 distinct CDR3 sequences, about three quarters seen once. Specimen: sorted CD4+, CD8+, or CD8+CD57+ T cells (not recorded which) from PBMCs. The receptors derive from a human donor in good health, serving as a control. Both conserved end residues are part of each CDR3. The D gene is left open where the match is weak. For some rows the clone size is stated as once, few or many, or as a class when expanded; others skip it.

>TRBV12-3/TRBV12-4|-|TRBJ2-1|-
CASSLVPTTYSYNEQFF
TGTGCCAGCAGTTTAGTCCCCACTACGTACTCCTACAATGAGCAGTTCTTC
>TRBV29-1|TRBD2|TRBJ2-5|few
CSVARLAGSQETQYF
TGCAGCGTTGCTCGCCTAGCGGGTTCACAAGAGACCCAGTACTTC
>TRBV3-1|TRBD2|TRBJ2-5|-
CASSQGGLQYQETQYF
TGTGCCAGCAGCCAAGGGGGACTACAGTACCAAGAGACCCAGTACTTC
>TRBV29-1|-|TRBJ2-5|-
CSVVSRGVETQYF
TGCAGCGTTGTGTCCAGGGGTGTGGAGACCCAGTACTTC
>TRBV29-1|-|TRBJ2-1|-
CSVQRGPGSYNEQFF
TGCAGCGTTCAGAGGGGCCCAGGCTCCTACAATGAGCAGTTCTTC
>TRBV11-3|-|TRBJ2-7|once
CASRRTSYEQYF
TGTGCCAGCAGAAGGACCTCCTACGAGCAGTACTTC
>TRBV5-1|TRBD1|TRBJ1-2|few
CASSPGQGAYGYTF
TGCGCCAGCAGCCCCGGACAGGGAGCCTATGGCTACACCTTC
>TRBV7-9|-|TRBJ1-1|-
CASSLVRQMNTEAFF
TGTGCCAGCAGCTTAGTCCGGCAGATGAACACTGAAGCTTTCTTT
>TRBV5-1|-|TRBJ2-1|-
CASSRETSYNEQFF
TGCGCCAGCTCCCGGGAGACCTCCTACAATGAGCAGTTCTTC
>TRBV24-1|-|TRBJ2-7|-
CATSDRTGTPRCYEQYF
TGTGCCACCAGTGACCGGACCGGGACACCCCGTTGCTACGAGCAGTACTTC
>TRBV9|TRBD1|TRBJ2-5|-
CASSVAGQQEETQYF
TGTGCCAGCAGCGTAGCGGGACAGCAGGAGGAGACCCAGTACTTC
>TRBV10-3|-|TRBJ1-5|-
CATSQRDIDNQPQHF
TGTGCCACCTCCCAAAGGGACATAGACAATCAGCCCCAGCATTTT
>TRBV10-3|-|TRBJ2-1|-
CAIKEGGTIGEQFF
TGTGCCATCAAGGAGGGGGGGACAATTGGTGAGCAGTTCTTC
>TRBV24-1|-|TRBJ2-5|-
CATSGRSQQETQYF
TGTGCCACCAGTGGGAGGAGCCAGCAAGAGACCCAGTACTTC
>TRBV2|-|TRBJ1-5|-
CASSYVNQPQHF
TGTGCCAGCAGTTACGTCAATCAGCCCCAGCATTTT
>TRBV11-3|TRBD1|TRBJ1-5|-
CASSLRQGGNQPQHF
TGTGCCAGCAGCTTAAGACAGGGAGGCAATCAGCCCCAGCATTTT
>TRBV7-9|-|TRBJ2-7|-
CASSLVYEQYF
TGTGCCAGCAGCTTAGTCTACGAGCAGTACTTC
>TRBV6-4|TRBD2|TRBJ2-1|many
CASSDSGLAGPDEQFF
TGTGCCAGCAGTGACTCGGGGCTAGCGGGACCAGATGAGCAGTTCTTC
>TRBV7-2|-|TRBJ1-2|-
CASSFKGTGGYTF
TGTGCCAGCAGCTTCAAGGGGACGGGAGGCTACACCTTC
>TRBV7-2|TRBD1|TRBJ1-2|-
CASSNRPTGDGYTF
TGTGCCAGCAGCAACCGGCCCACAGGGGATGGCTACACCTTC
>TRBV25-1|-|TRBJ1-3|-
CASSPTGFSGNTIYF
TGTGCCAGCAGCCCGACAGGTTTCTCTGGAAACACCATATATTTT
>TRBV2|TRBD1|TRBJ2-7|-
CASSEQGQSYEQYF
TGTGCCAGCAGCGAACAGGGGCAGTCCTACGAGCAGTACTTC
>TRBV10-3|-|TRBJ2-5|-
CAISLDPQETQYF
TGTGCCATCAGCTTGGACCCGCAAGAGACCCAGTACTTC
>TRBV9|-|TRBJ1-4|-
CASSVGLSVEKLFF
TGTGCCAGCAGCGTGGGACTTAGTGTCGAAAAACTGTTTTTT
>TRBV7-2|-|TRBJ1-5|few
CASSRGQGSNQPQHF
TGTGCCAGCAGCCGAGGGCAGGGTAGCAATCAGCCCCAGCATTTT
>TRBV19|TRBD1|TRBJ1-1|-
CASGGTVLEAFF
TGTGCCAGTGGAGGGACAGTCCTTGAAGCTTTCTTT
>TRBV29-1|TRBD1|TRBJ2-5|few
CSVTNLDRGKTQYF
TGCAGCGTTACGAACTTGGACAGGGGAAAGACCCAGTACTTC
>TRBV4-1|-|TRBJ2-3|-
CASSLERKADTQYF
TGCGCCAGCAGCCTTGAACGCAAGGCAGATACGCAGTATTTT
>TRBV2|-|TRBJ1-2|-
CASSVVSGGYGYTF
TGTGCCAGCAGTGTGGTCAGCGGGGGCTATGGCTACACCTTC
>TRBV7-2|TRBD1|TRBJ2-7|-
CASSFNRGEQYF
TGTGCCAGCAGCTTTAACAGGGGCGAGCAGTACTTC
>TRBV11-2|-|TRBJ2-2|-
CASSLHGELFF
TGTGCCAGCAGCCTACACGGGGAGCTGTTTTTT
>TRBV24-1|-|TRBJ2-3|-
CATSRDTQYF
TGTGCCACCAGCCGCGATACGCAGTATTTT
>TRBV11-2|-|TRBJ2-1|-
CASRQGGAYNEQFF
TGTGCCAGCAGGCAAGGGGGGGCCTACAATGAGCAGTTCTTC
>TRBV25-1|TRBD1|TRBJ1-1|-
CASSVRDSKNTEAFF
TGTGCCAGCAGTGTCAGGGACAGTAAGAACACTGAAGCTTTCTTT
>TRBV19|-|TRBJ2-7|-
CASSIMAGPTYEQYF
TGTGCCAGTAGTATTATGGCAGGGCCCACCTACGAGCAGTACTTC
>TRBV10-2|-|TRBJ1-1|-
CASSEKDTEAFF
TGCGCCAGCAGTGAGAAAGATACTGAAGCTTTCTTT
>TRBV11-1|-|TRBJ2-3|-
CASSQGEGGTDTQYF
TGTGCCAGCAGCCAGGGGGAGGGCGGCACAGATACGCAGTATTTT
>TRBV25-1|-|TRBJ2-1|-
CASSVEERTYNEQFF
TGTGCCAGCAGTGTCGAGGAGAGAACCTACAATGAGCAGTTCTTC
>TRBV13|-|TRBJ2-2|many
CASSLEGVNTGELFF
TGTGCCAGCAGCTTAGAGGGGGTCAACACCGGGGAGCTGTTTTTT
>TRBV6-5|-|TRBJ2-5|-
CASSYWGPETQYF
TGTGCCAGCAGTTACTGGGGGCCAGAGACCCAGTACTTC
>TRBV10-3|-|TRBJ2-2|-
CAISESIDTGELFF
TGTGCCATCAGTGAGTCGATAGACACCGGGGAGCTGTTTTTT
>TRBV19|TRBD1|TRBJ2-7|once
CASSKGRGTYEQYF
TGTGCCAGTAGTAAGGGCAGGGGGACCTACGAGCAGTACTTC
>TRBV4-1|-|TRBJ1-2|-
CASSQTSANYGYTF
TGCGCCAGCAGCCAAACATCCGCTAACTATGGCTACACCTTC
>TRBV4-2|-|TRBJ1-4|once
CASSQDSRAEKLFF
TGTGCCAGCAGCCAAGATTCCAGGGCTGAAAAACTGTTTTTT
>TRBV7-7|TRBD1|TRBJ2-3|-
CASSPTGTDTQYF
TGTGCCAGCAGCCCGACAGGGACAGATACGCAGTATTTT
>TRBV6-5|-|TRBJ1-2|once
CASSYDPASDGYTF
TGTGCCAGCAGTTACGATCCAGCTTCGGATGGCTACACCTTC
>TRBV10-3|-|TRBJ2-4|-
CAISEGMIQYF
TGTGCCATCAGTGAGGGGATGATTCAGTACTTC
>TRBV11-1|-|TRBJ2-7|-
CASSLGTLTYEQYF
TGTGCCAGCAGCTTGGGGACTTTAACCTACGAGCAGTACTTC
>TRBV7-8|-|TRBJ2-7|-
CASSLEWVPPSSYEQYF
TGTGCCAGCAGCTTAGAATGGGTTCCCCCCAGCTCCTACGAGCAGTACTTC
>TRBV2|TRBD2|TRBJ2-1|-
CASSDGTSYEQFF
TGTGCCAGCAGTGATGGGACTAGCTATGAGCAGTTCTTC